These 31 T cell receptor beta chains were sequenced from one sample in a study of shared clonotypes between healthy human individuals. Sequencing used immunoSEQ multiplex PCR; TCRdb keeps in-frame clones, though not all of them. In the table there are about 2 million clones, 85% to 95% of which are singletons. Material: naive CD4+ T cells sorted from blood. Subset described: CD45RA+ positively selected. All receptors come from a man younger than 35 in good health.

The V and J genes are TRBV9 and TRBJ1-2, with 8 bases aligning to TRBD1. Losses at the gene ends were 6 bases for V and 4 bases for J; bases not matched to a gene: 5. The germline CDR1 and CDR2 sequences are SGDLS and YYNGEE. The CDR3 has 13 amino acids. CDR3 amino acids: CASNGQGGYGYTF. In DNA, the CDR3 is TGTGCCAGCAATGGACAGGGAGGCTATGGCTACACCTTC.

The rearrangement uses TRBV11-3 and TRBJ2-1, with D perhaps given as TRBD1 or TRBD2 (5 bases each). CDR3 length: 13 amino acids. Trimming cost V 3 bases and J 9 bases, with 12 bases left between them. From germline, CDR1 is SGHNT and CDR2 YENEEA. The DNA for the CDR3 is TGTGCCAGCAGCTTGGGGGTGCTCTCTGAGCAGTTCTTC. Residues: CASSLGVLSEQFF.

The rearrangement joins TRBV5-4 to TRBJ1-2, with 7 bases identical to TRBD1. Germline V gene lookup returns CDR1 SGHNT and CDR2 YYREEE (reference sequence). After removal of 3 bases from V and 4 bases from J, the junction contained 15 bases not matched to a gene. The CDR3 is 17 amino acids. CDR3 sequence reads: CASSSPGTVPPGYGYTF. DNA for the CDR3: TGTGCCAGCAGCTCCCCCGGGACAGTCCCACCTGGCTATGGCTACACCTTC.

On this clone itself: In the same sample, other DNA sequences code for this CDR3. This rearrangement joins TRBV28 to TRBJ1-6, with TRBD1 identical over 9 bases. The CDR3 runs 15 residues. Germline V gene sequence: CDR1 MDHEN, CDR2 SYDVKM. The V gene end was trimmed by 6 bases and the J gene end by 7 bases; junction bases not matched to a gene: 7. CDR3 DNA: TGTGCCAGCAGCCTAGGGGACAGGGCAAATTCACCCCTCCACTTT. Protein sequence: CASSLGDRANSPLHF.

The genes are TRBV18 and TRBJ1-6; no definite D call. The V gene's germline CDR1 is KGHSH and CDR2 LQKENI. The germline V and J ends were trimmed by 3 bases and 7 bases, with 4 bases remaining between them. This CDR3 region has 12 residues. CDR3 bases: TGTGCCAGCTCACCGGAAAATTCACCCCTCCACTTT. It yields the protein CASSPENSPLHF.

The chain joins TRBV2 to TRBJ1-2; 10 nucleotides line up with TRBD1. The CDR3 spans 18 residues. Germline values: CDR1 SNHLY, CDR2 FYNNEI. The V gene end was trimmed by 6 bases and the J gene end by 7 bases; junction bases not matched to a gene: 20. CDR3 sequence: CASRLGQGILNNRGGYTF. CDR3 coding DNA: TGTGCCAGCAGATTGGGACAGGGGATCCTTAACAATAGAGGTGGCTACACCTTC.

The CDR3 reads CASSATETEAFF. DNA of the CDR3: TGCGCCAGCAGTGCGACAGAGACTGAAGCTTTCTTT. The J gene is TRBJ1-1, the V gene TRBV10-2; TRBD1 is a possible D gene (5 bases). Germline CDR1 is WSHSY and CDR2 is SAAADI. This CDR3 contains 12 residues. V was shortened by 4 bases and J by 5 bases, with 8 bases between the two germline ends.

The V and J genes are TRBV5-5 and TRBJ1-2, with 8 bases fitting TRBD1. This CDR3 comprises 13 residues. V gave up 2 bases and J gave up 7 bases; unmatched junction bases: 4. Germline CDR1 is SGHKS and CDR2 is YYEKEE (reference sequence). The CDR3 bases are TGTGCCAGCAGCTTCGGACAGGGCGGTGGCTACACCTTC. It translates to CASSFGQGGGYTF.

The chain links TRBV19 to TRBJ1-1, with D possibly being TRBD1 (5 bases). Germline V gives CDR1 LNHDA, CDR2 SQIVND (reference sequence). The V gene lost 6 bases and the J gene lost 8 bases, with 19 bases spanning the gap. The CDR3 extends over 14 amino acids. The CDR3 loop is CASRLDRGLSEAFF. CDR3 bases: TGTGCCAGTAGGCTCGACAGAGGGTTGTCGGAAGCTTTCTTT.

Regarding this clone: With a far larger clone one base away, a read error is the likely cause. The rearrangement joins TRBV30 to TRBJ1-1; no clear D gene. The germline V and J ends were trimmed by 0 bases and 2 bases, with 7 bases remaining between them. CDR1 GTSNPN and CDR2 SVGIG come from the germline V gene (reference sequence). This CDR3 is built from 13 residues. CDR3 protein: CAWSVTFNTEAFF. The CDR3 coding sequence is TGTGCCTGGAGTGTGACCTTTAACACTGAAGCTTTCTTT.

V usage is TRBV19 and J usage is TRBJ2-4; D is possibly TRBD1 or TRBD2 (5 bases each). Germline lookup yields CDR1 LNHDA and CDR2 SQIVND (reference sequence). V was trimmed by 7 bases and J by 9 bases, leaving 19 bases between them. This CDR3 region has 14 residues. Here the CDR3 reads CASTRDQFEVIQYF. CDR3 sequence (DNA): TGTGCCAGTACCCGGGACCAGTTCGAAGTCATTCAGTACTTC.

Only one count was recorded for this clone. Other DNA variants within this sample encode the same CDR3. This sequence joins TRBV18 and TRBJ1-1; D unclear. The CDR3 covers 14 residues. Per germline, CDR1 KGHSH and CDR2 LQKENI. Trimming pared 6 bases from V and 0 bases from J, leaving 11 bases between. CDR3 sequence (DNA): TGTGCCAGCTCCCCGCAGGTGATGAACACTGAAGCTTTCTTT. Translated, it gives CASSPQVMNTEAFF.

The chain couples TRBV30 to TRBJ2-4; no definite D call. Germline assignment: CDR1 GTSNPN and CDR2 SVGIG (reference sequence). V gave up 3 bases and J gave up 1 base, with 4 bases separating them. The CDR3 contains 12 residues. The DNA for the CDR3 is TGTGCCTGGAGCTCCGCCAAAAACATTCAGTACTTC. Amino acid sequence: CAWSSAKNIQYF. The full variable domain, completed using reference TRBV30 and TRBJ2-4, is SQTIHQWPATLVQPVGSPLSLECTVEGTSNPNLYWYRQAAGRGLQLLFYSVGIGQISSEVPQNLSASRPQDRQFILSSKKLLLSDSGFYLCAWSSAKNIQYFGAGTRLSVL.

The gene calls are TRBV5-6 and TRBJ1-3; D is uncertain. The germline V and J ends were trimmed by 2 bases and 0 bases, with 6 bases remaining between them. The germline V gene has CDR1 SGHDT and CDR2 YYEEEE. CDR3 length: 14 amino acids. This chain's CDR3 is CASSFYISGNTIYF. CDR3 nucleotide sequence: TGTGCCAGCAGCTTTTATATCTCTGGAAACACCATATATTTT.

The chain recombines TRBV6-5 with TRBJ2-2; 12 nucleotides line up with TRBD2. In germline, CDR1 is MNHEY, CDR2 SVGAGI. The CDR3 length is 16 residues. With V trimmed by 4 bases and J by 3 bases, 3 bases remained unmatched. CDR3 sequence reads: CASSSRLAGDTGELFF. CDR3 in DNA: TGTGCCAGCAGTTCGAGACTAGCGGGAGACACCGGGGAGCTGTTTTTT.

This clone was detected only once. This rearrangement joins TRBV28 to TRBJ1-1; D is perhaps TRBD1 (6 bases). The CDR3 runs to 14 residues. Trimming cost V 3 bases and J 2 bases, with 10 bases left between them. Germline values: CDR1 MDHEN, CDR2 SYDVKM. DNA of the CDR3: TGTGCCAGCAGTTTGCGGGGGGCCAACACTGAAGCTTTCTTT. Translating gives CASSLRGANTEAFF. The full variable domain, completed using reference TRBV28 and TRBJ1-1, is DVKVTQSSRYLVKRTGEKVFLECVQDMDHENMFWYRQDPGLGLRLIYFSYDVKMKEKGDIPEGYSVSREKKERFSLILESASTNQTSMYLCASSLRGANTEAFFGQGTRLTVV.

The gene calls are TRBV6-1 and TRBJ2-7, with D tentatively TRBD2 (6 bases). V was cut by 1 base and J by 6 bases, with 13 bases left in between. This CDR3 region has 14 residues. The germline V gene encodes CDR1 MNHNS and CDR2 SASEGT. The CDR3: CASSEGGTPPEQYF. DNA for the CDR3: TGTGCCAGCAGTGAAGGCGGGACCCCTCCCGAGCAGTACTTC.

The rearrangement joins TRBV18 to TRBJ2-7, with TRBD1 matching 7 bases. CDR1 is KGHSH and CDR2 is LQKENI in the germline V gene. The CDR3 length is 16 residues. J lost 0 bases, V lost 2 bases, and 7 bases had no gene match. This CDR3 reads CASSPVTGQVSYEQYF. The CDR3 bases are TGTGCCAGCTCACCAGTTACCGGACAGGTCTCCTACGAGCAGTACTTC.

This sequence joins TRBV7-2 and TRBJ2-7, with TRBD2 matching 9 bases. Germline lookup yields CDR1 SGHTA and CDR2 FQGNSA. Germline trimming cut 11 bases from V and 6 bases from J; bases unmatched to any gene: 17. This CDR3 spans 15 amino acids. The CDR3 protein is CASEAPGLAPSEQYF. CDR3 sequence (DNA): TGTGCCTCAGAGGCCCCGGGACTAGCTCCCTCCGAGCAGTACTTC.

This clone was seen a single time. J is TRBJ2-6 and V is TRBV7-9; D is unclear. The V gene's germline CDR1 is SEHNR and CDR2 FQNEAQ (reference sequence). The V and J ends lost 8 bases and 1 base respectively, with 12 bases between them. The length of the CDR3 is 15 residues. The CDR3 sequence: CASSSMRSGANVLTF. CDR3 bases: TGTGCCAGCTCATCGATGAGGTCTGGGGCCAACGTCCTGACTTTC.

V gene TRBV10-3 combines with J gene TRBJ2-2; no clear D. Between the trimmed V and J ends, which lost 7 bases and 4 bases, there was a span of 7 bases. The germline V gene encodes CDR1 ENHRY and CDR2 SYGVKD. The CDR3 sequence is 12 residues long. The CDR3: CAITTFTGELFF. CDR3 DNA: TGTGCCATCACCACATTCACCGGGGAGCTGTTTTTT.

The genes are TRBV4-1 and TRBJ2-1, with TRBD2 as a possible D gene (6 bases). The germline gives CDR1 MGHRA, CDR2 YSYEKL. The CDR3 is 14 amino acids. V shed 0 bases and J shed 15 bases, with 18 bases lying between them. The CDR3 region has the DNA TGCGCCAGCAGCCAAGATCTAGCGAGGAGCCATCGGTTCTTC. This encodes CASSQDLARSHRFF.

V is TRBV5-1 and J is TRBJ1-1; 7 bases line up with TRBD1. With V trimmed by 0 bases and J by 0 bases, 5 bases remained unmatched. This CDR3 has 16 amino acids. Per the germline V gene, CDR1 is SGHRS and CDR2 is YFSETQ. The CDR3 loop reads CASSLVGGGMNTEAFF. CDR3 DNA: TGCGCCAGCAGCTTGGTAGGGGGCGGCATGAACACTGAAGCTTTCTTT.

The chain is built from TRBV10-2 and TRBJ2-2; 8 bases are shared with TRBD2. Germline-derived CDR1 and CDR2 are WSHSY and SAAADI. The CDR3 consists of 15 residues. With 4 bases clipped from V and 7 bases from J, the junction kept 8 bases outside the gene matches. CDR3 sequence reads: CASSGAGGQGGELFF. CDR3 DNA: TGCGCCAGCAGTGGCGCGGGGGGCCAGGGCGGGGAGCTGTTTTTT.

Only one count was recorded for this clone. DNA for the CDR3: TGTGCCAGCAGCTTGGCGGGGTCGTGGGCTTTCTTT. Protein product: CASSLAGSWAFF. This chain connects TRBV5-6 to TRBJ1-1; D not certain. Trimming cost V 0 bases and J 11 bases, with 11 bases left between them. Germline V lookup: CDR1 SGHDT, CDR2 YYEEEE. This CDR3 is built from 12 residues.

The V call is TRBV2, the J call TRBJ2-1; D gene unclear. V gave up 6 bases and J gave up 0 bases, with 9 bases separating them. This CDR3 has 14 residues. The germline V gene encodes CDR1 SNHLY and CDR2 FYNNEI. CDR3 coding DNA: TGTGCCAGCAGAAGGATCCTCTCCTACAATGAGCAGTTCTTC. It translates to CASRRILSYNEQFF.

The chain carries TRBV5-4 and TRBJ2-7; TRBD2 matches 12 bases. The CDR3 contains 15 residues. Germline-derived CDR1 and CDR2 are SGHNT and YYREEE (reference sequence). Trimming removed 4 bases from V and 5 bases from J; junction bases left unmatched: 7. The CDR3 reads CASSPELAGGHEQYF. In nucleotides, the CDR3 is TGTGCCAGCAGCCCCGAACTAGCGGGAGGCCACGAGCAGTACTTC.

This clone appeared once. The J gene is TRBJ1-1, the V gene TRBV27; 8 positions agree with TRBD1. With 5 bases clipped from V and 7 bases from J, the junction kept 9 bases outside the gene matches. Germline CDR1 reads MNHEY; CDR2 reads SMNVEV (reference sequence). CDR3 length: 14 amino acids. CDR3: CASSRTGRGNEAFF. CDR3 bases: TGTGCCAGCAGTCGGACAGGGAGGGGTAATGAAGCTTTCTTT.

The chain combines TRBV5-1 with TRBJ2-1; 10 bases map to TRBD2. V was pared by 2 bases and J by 0 bases, with 8 bases of the junction left unmatched. Per germline, CDR1 SGHRS and CDR2 YFSETQ. This CDR3 contains 18 residues. The CDR3: CASSLISGRAYSYNEQFF. CDR3 in DNA: TGCGCCAGCAGCTTAATCAGCGGGAGGGCCTACTCCTACAATGAGCAGTTCTTC.

The chain uses TRBV9 and TRBJ2-3, with D uncertain. This CDR3 spans 13 amino acids. Germline V CDR1 and CDR2: SGDLS, YYNGEE. The V and J ends lost 0 bases and 2 bases respectively, with 4 bases between them. The CDR3 DNA reads as TGTGCCAGCAGCGTAGGGAACACAGATACGCAGTATTTT. Translating it yields CASSVGNTDTQYF.

V is TRBV28 and J is TRBJ1-1; 7 bases are shared with TRBD1. This CDR3 is 14 amino acids long. Trimming removed 7 bases from V and 4 bases from J; junction bases left unmatched: 9. Germline lookup yields CDR1 MDHEN and CDR2 SYDVKM. The CDR3 is CASKTGALGTEAFF. CDR3 DNA: TGTGCCAGCAAAACAGGGGCCTTGGGCACTGAAGCTTTCTTT.